The 29 T cell receptor beta chains reported below all come from one sample, sequenced in a study of CD8 T cells in ankylosing spondylitis (dated by TCRdb to the late 2010s). Receptor amplification or capture employed 5' RACE. The instrument given in TCRdb is Illumina HiSeq 2500. TCRdb's own reprocessing of the public reads used fastp at Q25 and MiXCR and kept productive beta chains. Rows with a matching CDR3 protein are joined into one entry that keeps the most common DNA and genes. This sample lists 150,000 to 200,000 distinct CDR3 sequences; roughly 12% were detected once. Of the sample, 25% to 30% falls within the top ten clones. The specimen was blood, either unsorted or a sorted T cell fraction (not recorded which). These receptors were collected from a male donor with ankylosing spondylitis or in good health (not recorded which).

This clonotype was seen ten or more times. The rearrangement uses TRBV5-1 and TRBJ2-7, with 9 positions matching TRBD1. The CDR3 consists of 15 residues. V shed 0 bases, J shed 2 bases, and the junction held 3 bases outside the gene matches. The germline V gene encodes CDR1 SGHRS and CDR2 YFSETQ. CDR3 bases: TGCGCCAGCAGCTTGGCGGACAGGGGCCCCTACGAGCAGTACTTC. This encodes CASSLADRGPYEQYF.

The sample holds many counts of this clonotype. The chain links TRBV28 to TRBJ2-2, with D possibly matching TRBD1 (6 bases). Germline V lookup: CDR1 MDHEN, CDR2 SYDVKM. The CDR3 length is 15 residues. Trimming removed 3 bases from V and 2 bases from J, with 10 bases in between. The CDR3 loop reads CASSLAQGNTGELFF. The CDR3 nucleotides read TGTGCCAGCAGTTTGGCACAGGGTAACACCGGGGAGCTGTTTTTT.

This chain uses TRBV7-2 with TRBJ2-7; 10 nucleotides agree with TRBD2. Per the germline V gene, CDR1 is SGHTA and CDR2 is FQGNSA. The CDR3 extends over 14 amino acids. Losses at the gene ends were 4 bases for V and 2 bases for J; bases not matched to a gene: 2. The CDR3 bases are TGTGCCAGCAGCTCTACTAGCGGGACCTACGAGCAGTACTTC. This gives the protein CASSSTSGTYEQYF.

This clonotype was seen repeatedly, ten times or more. The V gene is TRBV20-1, the J gene TRBJ2-2; no firm D call. CDR1 is DFQATT and CDR2 is SNEGSKA in the germline V gene (reference sequence). Trimming left V 2 bases short and J 3 bases short, with 4 bases between. There are 12 residues in the CDR3. CDR3 nucleotide sequence: TGCAGTGCTAGACCTTACACCGGGGAGCTGTTTTTT. Translation: CSARPYTGELFF.

CDR3: CSAGRDSENQPQHF. In DNA form, the CDR3 reads TGCAGTGCTGGTCGGGACAGCGAAAATCAGCCCCAGCATTTT. The J gene is TRBJ1-5, the V gene TRBV20-1; 7 bases align to TRBD1. CDR3 length: 14 amino acids. CDR1 is DFQATT and CDR2 is SNEGSKA in the germline V gene (reference sequence). V gave up 5 bases and J gave up 4 bases; unmatched junction bases: 8.

The gene calls are TRBV7-9 and TRBJ1-5, with no clear D. V lost 3 bases to trimming and J lost 7 bases, with 13 bases between them. The length of the CDR3 is 14 residues. The V gene's germline CDR1 is SEHNR and CDR2 FQNEAQ (reference sequence). CDR3 amino acids: CASSLTGDEQPQHF. The CDR3 nucleotides read TGTGCCAGCAGCTTGACCGGGGATGAACAGCCCCAGCATTTT.

The table lists this clonotype with many counts. This chain links TRBV5-1 with TRBJ2-6; no clear D. There are 14 residues in the CDR3. V dropped 7 bases and J dropped 0 bases, with 8 bases sitting between them. From germline, CDR1 is SGHRS and CDR2 YFSETQ. The CDR3 is CASRLNSGANVLTF. CDR3 DNA: TGCGCCAGCCGGCTCAACTCTGGGGCCAACGTCCTGACTTTC.

In its sample, this clonotype was seen many times. The chain carries TRBV5-6 and TRBJ2-7; 7 nucleotides agree with TRBD1. Per germline, CDR1 SGHDT and CDR2 YYEEEE. V shed 4 bases, J shed 3 bases, and the junction held 13 bases outside the gene matches. The CDR3 is made up of 16 amino acids. The CDR3 DNA reads TGTGCCAGCAGCCTAAGGTTCGGACAGGCAAGCTACGAGCAGTACTTC. As protein: CASSLRFGQASYEQYF. The full variable domain, its missing parts supplied by reference TRBV5-6 and TRBJ2-7, is DAGVTQSPTHLIKTRGQQVTLRCSPKSGHDTVSWYQQALGQGPQFIFQYYEEEERQRGNFPDRFSGHQFPNYSSELNVNALLLGDSALYLCASSLRFGQASYEQYFGPGTRLTVT.

This clonotype was observed a handful of times. CDR3 nucleotide sequence: TGTGCCAGCAGCTTAGCGCGAACAGGGAACGGCTATGGCTACACCTTC. Amino acid sequence: CASSLARTGNGYGYTF. The chain links TRBV7-2 to TRBJ1-2, with D perhaps TRBD1 (6 bases). This CDR3 is built from 16 residues. Germline CDR1 and CDR2: SGHTA and FQGNSA. Trimming shortened V by 0 bases and J by 4 bases, and 15 bases separated the two germline ends.

This clonotype came up many times. V is TRBV7-6 and J is TRBJ2-1; 7 bases line up with TRBD1. The V and J ends lost 2 bases and 5 bases, in that order; junction bases with no gene match: 6. This CDR3 has 15 amino acids. Germline V gene lookup returns CDR1 SGHVS and CDR2 FNYEAQ. DNA of the CDR3: TGTGCCAGCAGCTTATCACACGGGACAGACAATGAGCAGTTCTTC. Its translation: CASSLSHGTDNEQFF.

This clonotype was seen only a few times. The V and J genes are TRBV18 and TRBJ1-1, with TRBD1 matching 9 bases. The CDR3 length is 15 residues. The V gene end was trimmed by 3 bases and the J gene end by 4 bases; junction bases not matched to a gene: 6. Germline-derived CDR1 and CDR2 are KGHSH and LQKENI. The CDR3 spells CASSPLPGQGTEAFF. CDR3 DNA sequence: TGTGCCAGCTCACCGCTCCCGGGACAGGGCACTGAAGCTTTCTTT.

The chain joins TRBV6-5 to TRBJ2-2, with TRBD1 matching 11 bases. The J segment lost 0 bases and the V segment lost 0 bases, leaving 3 bases of the junction unmatched. The CDR3 has 18 amino acids. Per germline, CDR1 MNHEY and CDR2 SVGAGI. The chain's CDR3 is CASSYSGTGGPNTGELFF. DNA for the CDR3: TGTGCCAGCAGTTACTCTGGGACAGGGGGTCCGAACACCGGGGAGCTGTTTTTT.

This clonotype was seen repeatedly, ten times or more. The chain links TRBV6-1 to TRBJ1-5; D ambiguous. The CDR3 length is 13 residues. Trimming took 6 bases from V and 5 from J, leaving 11 bases between them. Germline V lookup: CDR1 MNHNS, CDR2 SASEGT. The CDR3 loop is CASRPGIDQPQHF. CDR3 coding DNA: TGTGCCAGCAGGCCGGGGATCGATCAGCCCCAGCATTTT.

In this sample, this clonotype turned up a few times. The J gene is TRBJ2-1, the V gene TRBV11-2, with TRBD2 as a possible D gene (5 bases). From germline, CDR1 is SGHAT and CDR2 FQNNGV. The CDR3 loop spans 16 amino acids. V lost 1 base and J 5 bases, leaving 15 bases between the germline ends. This chain's CDR3 is CASSLGGPTRNNEQFF. DNA for the CDR3: TGTGCCAGCAGCTTAGGAGGCCCCACTAGGAACAATGAGCAGTTCTTC.

In this sample, this clonotype turned up many times. One junction end does not reproduce the germline sequence, and a read error may be involved. This chain connects TRBV5-1 to TRBJ2-7; 10 bases map to TRBD2. Germline CDR1 reads SGHRS; CDR2 reads YFSETQ. The CDR3 totals 13 residues. The CDR3: CASSLGTSGWPLF. DNA of the CDR3: TGCGCCAGCAGCTTGGGGACTAGCGGATGGCCCCTCTTC.

This clonotype was observed many times. V usage is TRBV12-3 or TRBV12-4 and J usage is TRBJ2-2; the D is unclear. Trimming stripped 3 bases from V and 8 bases from J, with 13 bases between. The CDR3 is 14 amino acids. CDR3 sequence: CASSFTPPAGELFF. The CDR3 DNA reads TGTGCCAGCAGTTTTACACCCCCTGCGGGGGAGCTGTTTTTT.

This clonotype was found many times. This chain links TRBV20-1 with TRBJ1-5, with D tentatively TRBD1 (6 bases). CDR3 length equals 14 residues. Germline loops: CDR1 DFQATT, CDR2 SNEGSKA (reference sequence). V lost 4 bases and J 7 bases, leaving 17 bases between the germline ends. CDR3 sequence: CSATHRGGGQPQHF. DNA of the CDR3: TGCAGTGCTACACACAGAGGGGGGGGACAGCCCCAGCATTTT.

This clonotype was seen many times. This rearrangement joins TRBV29-1 to TRBJ2-3, with a possible D match to TRBD2 (6 bases). Germline assignment: CDR1 SQVTM and CDR2 ANQGSEA. The CDR3 spans 14 residues. Trimming removed 2 bases from V and 2 bases from J, with 11 bases in between. CDR3 sequence (DNA): TGCAGCGTTGAACTCGGGGGATTCACAGATACGCAGTATTTT. It translates to CSVELGGFTDTQYF.

This clonotype occurred many times. This chain links TRBV6-5 with TRBJ2-7; D may be TRBD2 (6 bases). The CDR3 covers 15 residues. Trimming left V 0 bases short and J 0 bases short, with 9 bases between. Looked up from germline, CDR1 is MNHEY and CDR2 is SVGAGI. CDR3 bases: TGTGCCAGCAGTTACTCACCGGGAGACTCCTACGAGCAGTACTTC. This gives the protein CASSYSPGDSYEQYF.

This clonotype was counted at least ten times. The rearrangement joins TRBV28 to TRBJ1-1; D gene unclear. Germline V gene data show CDR1 as MDHEN and CDR2 as SYDVKM. V was pared by 5 bases and J by 6 bases, with 10 bases between. The CDR3 spans 12 residues. The CDR3 sequence: CASSEQFAEAFF. The CDR3 nucleotides read TGTGCCAGCAGTGAACAATTTGCTGAAGCTTTCTTT.

The DNA for the CDR3 is TGTGCCAGCAGCTTAGCGGGTAGCAATGAGCAGTTCTTC. It encodes CASSLAGSNEQFF. The chain recombines TRBV7-6 with TRBJ2-1; unclear D gene. CDR1 and CDR2 from the germline V gene are SGHVS and FNYEAQ. V lost 0 bases, J lost 6 bases, and 6 bases lay in between. CDR3 size: 13 residues. The whole variable domain, remainder taken from reference TRBV7-6 and TRBJ2-1, is GAGVSQSPRYKVTKRGQDVALRCDPISGHVSLYWYRQALGQGPEFLTYFNYEAQQDKSGLPNDRFSAERPEGSISTLTIQRTEQRDSAMYRCASSLAGSNEQFFGPGTRLTVL.

This clonotype was counted at least ten times. This rearrangement joins TRBV24-1 to TRBJ1-1; D remains unclear. Germline-derived CDR1 and CDR2 are KGHDR and SFDVKD. The ends were cut back, 7 bases at V and 5 bases at J, with 13 bases in the middle. The CDR3 is 13 amino acids. CDR3 bases: TGTGCCACCAGGGCGGCCTCTGGGACTGAAGCTTTCTTT. The encoded protein is CATRAASGTEAFF.

This clonotype was observed at least ten times. The chain combines TRBV12-3 or TRBV12-4 with TRBJ2-7, with 7 bases lining up with TRBD1. The CDR3 consists of 14 residues. V shed 5 bases, J shed 4 bases, and the junction held 8 bases outside the gene matches. The CDR3 DNA follows: TGTGCCAGCAGTCCCGGGACAGTAGGGTACGAGCAGTACTTC. Its protein product is CASSPGTVGYEQYF.

This clonotype appeared many times. This chain connects TRBV5-6 to TRBJ2-1; 7 bases are a match to TRBD1. Unmatched junction bases numbered 5, after V lost 2 bases and J lost 3 bases. The CDR3 spans 15 residues. CDR1 SGHDT and CDR2 YYEEEE come from the germline V gene. The CDR3 sequence is CASSLDRAVYNEQFF. The CDR3 DNA sequence: TGTGCCAGCAGCTTAGACAGGGCGGTCTACAATGAGCAGTTCTTC.

This clonotype was counted between two and nine times. This rearrangement joins TRBV7-6 to TRBJ2-7; D is unclear. V dropped 2 bases and J dropped 5 bases, with 13 bases sitting between them. The CDR3 spans 14 residues. Per the germline V gene, CDR1 is SGHVS and CDR2 is FNYEAQ. The CDR3 nucleotides are TGTGCCAGCAGCTTAACTTTTACTACCCACGAGCAGTACTTC. Translated: CASSLTFTTHEQYF.

This clonotype was recorded many times. The chain joins TRBV5-1 to TRBJ2-3, with D possibly matching TRBD2 (6 bases). Trimming left V 1 base short and J 0 bases short, with 21 bases between. Germline-derived CDR1 and CDR2 are SGHRS and YFSETQ. The CDR3 contains 19 residues. In DNA form, the CDR3 reads TGCGCCAGCAGCTTGTCAGAGACCGGGAGCTTATCCAGCACAGATACGCAGTATTTT. Its translation: CASSLSETGSLSSTDTQYF.

This clonotype was observed at least ten times. The chain joins TRBV27 to TRBJ2-1, with 10 bases aligning to TRBD2. V shed 5 bases, J shed 5 bases, and the junction held 9 bases outside the gene matches. Germline CDR1 and CDR2: MNHEY and SMNVEV (reference sequence). This CDR3 comprises 16 residues. CDR3 nucleotides: TGTGCCAGCAGTAGGGGACTAGCGCAAGATAACAATGAGCAGTTCTTC. Residues: CASSRGLAQDNNEQFF.

This clonotype was detected many times. The rearrangement joins TRBV7-2 to TRBJ2-2, with TRBD2 matching 9 bases. There are 16 residues in the CDR3. Unmatched junction bases numbered 7, after V lost 1 base and J lost 7 bases. Germline-derived CDR1 and CDR2 are SGHTA and FQGNSA. In nucleotides, the CDR3 is TGTGCCAGCAGCTTAGAGAGGGGACTAGCAAACGGGGAGCTGTTTTTT. This codes for CASSLERGLANGELFF. The variable domain in full, completed from reference TRBV7-2 and TRBJ2-2, reads GAGVSQSPSNKVTEKGKDVELRCDPISGHTALYWYRQSLGQGLEFLIYFQGNSAPDKSGLPSDRFSAERTGGSVSTLTIQRTQQEDSAVYLCASSLERGLANGELFFGEGSRLTVL.

This clonotype was found many times. The V gene is TRBV24-1, the J gene TRBJ2-2; a weak D match, TRBD2 (6 bases). CDR1 KGHDR and CDR2 SFDVKD come from the germline V gene. V shed 7 bases and J shed 3 bases, with 11 bases lying between them. The CDR3 is 14 amino acids. CDR3 in amino acids: CATSRLGDTGELFF. CDR3 nucleotides: TGTGCCACCAGCCGACTAGGAGACACCGGGGAGCTGTTTTTT.